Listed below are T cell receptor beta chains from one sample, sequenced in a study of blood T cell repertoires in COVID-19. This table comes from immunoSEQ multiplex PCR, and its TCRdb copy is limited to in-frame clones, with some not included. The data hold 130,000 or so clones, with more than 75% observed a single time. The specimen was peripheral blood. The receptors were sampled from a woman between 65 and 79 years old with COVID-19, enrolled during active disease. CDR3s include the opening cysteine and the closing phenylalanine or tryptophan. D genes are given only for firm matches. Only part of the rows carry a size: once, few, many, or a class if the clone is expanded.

CASSWGQGLNEKLFF	TGTGCCAGCAGCTGGGGACAGGGTCTTAATGAAAAACTGTTTTTT	TRBV5-4	TRBJ1-4	-	TRBD1
CASRPTENTEAFF	TGTGCCAGCAGACCCACAGAAAACACTGAAGCTTTCTTT	TRBV12-3/TRBV12-4	TRBJ1-1	-	-
CASAHRFTDTQYF	TGTGCCTCCGCGCACAGGTTCACAGATACGCAGTATTTT	TRBV24-1	TRBJ2-3	-	-
CASMTLAGGGTETQYF	TGTGCCAGCATGACCCTAGCGGGGGGGGGTACGGAGACCCAGTACTTC	TRBV2	TRBJ2-5	-	TRBD2
CAWNRGGTDTQYF	TGTGCCTGGAACAGGGGGGGCACAGATACGCAGTATTTT	TRBV30	TRBJ2-3	-	TRBD1
CASSVMSSGNTIYF	TGTGCCAGCAGCGTTATGAGCTCTGGAAACACCATATATTTT	TRBV28	TRBJ1-3	-	-
CASSTFPGFTRTYEQYF	TGTGCCAGCAGTACCTTTCCGGGATTCACCCGGACCTACGAGCAGTACTTC	TRBV28	TRBJ2-7	-	-
CASSLSGTYTYEQYF	TGTGCCAGCTCCCTATCCGGGACTTACACCTACGAGCAGTACTTC	TRBV18	TRBJ2-7	-	-
CASSDPVTGGTEAFF	TGTGCCAGCAGCGACCCCGTGACAGGGGGAACTGAAGCTTTCTTT	TRBV9	TRBJ1-1	-	TRBD1
CASSLGRAWTGELFF	TGTGCCAGCAGTTTAGGCAGGGCGTGGACCGGGGAGCTGTTTTTT	TRBV28	TRBJ2-2	-	-
CASSPRLGLSPLHF	TGTGCCAGCAGTCCTCGTTTGGGCTTATCACCCCTCCACTTT	TRBV27	TRBJ1-6	-	-
CASSRSAGGNEQFF	TGTGCCAGCAGTCGGTCAGCGGGGGGGAATGAGCAGTTCTTC	TRBV6-2/TRBV6-3	TRBJ2-1	-	TRBD2
CASSKGEFAGPKIYF	TGTGCCAGCAGTAAGGGGGAATTTGCGGGCCCCAAAATTTACTTC	TRBV6-5	TRBJ2-7	-	-
CASSSGDRAYEQYF	TGCGCCAGCAGCTCCGGGGACAGAGCCTACGAGCAGTACTTC	TRBV5-1	TRBJ2-7	-	TRBD1
CASSPSGFSYEQYF	TGTGCCAGCAGTCCTAGCGGGTTCTCCTACGAGCAGTACTTC	TRBV6-5	TRBJ2-7	once	TRBD2
CASSLLGAGATDTQYF	TGCGCCAGCAGCTTGTTGGGAGCGGGGGCCACAGATACGCAGTATTTT	TRBV5-1	TRBJ2-3	-	TRBD2
CASSLTGLYEQYF	TGTGCCAGCAGTTTGACAGGACTCTACGAGCAGTACTTC	TRBV27	TRBJ2-7	-	-
CATSRDPFRLAKRAGELFF	TGTGCCACCAGCAGAGACCCTTTTAGACTAGCGAAAAGAGCCGGGGAGCTGTTTTTT	TRBV15	TRBJ2-2	-	TRBD2